This T cell receptor (beta chain) was retrieved from a study of cytomegalovirus exposure and HLA in healthy donors. It was with 60 Vbeta and 13 Jbeta primers that the PCR ran. Original analysis: Approximately 73 million unique TCR beta chains, some 11 million shared, were counted in a later analysis. Data came from immunoSEQ multiplex PCR; TCRdb stores just in-frame clones and leaves some out. For V, J and clone size, that table is used; D and trimming come from the DNA. The table has under 200,000 clones, about 75% seen once. V shed 5 bases and J 10 bases; nucleotides not matched to a gene: 11. The CDR3 covers 14 residues. Germline V CDR1 and CDR2: SGHVS, FQNEAQ. Whole-study findings and limits: Sequencing likely produced, as an artifact, a cluster of highly shared sequence variants. Near-uniform donor sequencing depth was presumed by presence/absence analyses.

With respect to this clone: Its specificity is unknown.

The TCR comes from a male donor in good health and CMV-seropositive. Sequenced sample: PBMCs. V and J are TRBV7-8 and TRBJ1-1; 9 bases align to TRBD1. The CDR3 coding sequence is TGTGCCAGCAGCCTCGGACAGGGGAATTCAGGAGCTTTCTTT. It specifies CASSLGQGNSGAFF.